Listed here are 11 T cell receptor beta chains from one sample, sequenced in a study of cytomegalovirus exposure and HLA in healthy donors. The primer mix had 60 Vbeta and 13 Jbeta primers. Assay: immunoSEQ multiplex PCR; the TCRdb copy retains only in-frame clones and omits some. Here the sample spans 250,000 to 350,000 clones, roughly 90% being singletons. Sequenced input: PBMCs. These receptors were taken from a man between 40 and 49 years old in good health and CMV-seropositive.

Only one count was recorded for this clone. The chain is built from TRBV13 and TRBJ1-2, with 9 bases matching TRBD1. In germline, CDR1 is PRHDT, CDR2 FYEKMQ (reference sequence). The CDR3 contains 13 residues. The ends lost 3 bases at V and 6 bases at J; junction bases unmatched: 2. The CDR3 DNA follows: TGTGCCAGCAGCTTTCGGACAGGGGATGGCTACACCTTC. This codes for CASSFRTGDGYTF. Drawing the rest from reference TRBV13 and TRBJ1-2, the complete variable domain is AAGVIQSPRHLIKEKRETATLKCYPIPRHDTVYWYQQGPGQDPQFLISFYEKMQSDKGSIPDRFSAQQFSDYHSELNMSSLELGDSALYFCASSFRTGDGYTFGSGTRLTVV.

The chain employs TRBV7-3 and TRBJ2-7; D not certain. The V end lost 5 bases, the J end lost 1 base, and 9 bases lay between the germline ends. The germline gives CDR1 SGHTA, CDR2 FQGTGA. The CDR3 is made up of 13 amino acids. CDR3 DNA sequence: TGTGCCAGCAGCCCGACTGATTCCTACGAGCAGTACTTC. This encodes CASSPTDSYEQYF.

This chain connects TRBV18 to TRBJ2-5, with D tentatively TRBD1 (6 bases). CDR1 is KGHSH and CDR2 is LQKENI in the germline V gene. Trimming removed 0 bases at V and 4 bases at J, with 12 bases between. The CDR3 extends over 15 amino acids. The CDR3 sequence: CASSPPRGFPETQYF. The CDR3 DNA is TGTGCCAGCTCACCACCGAGGGGGTTCCCAGAGACCCAGTACTTC.

The chain has TRBV18 and TRBJ2-5; 10 bases line up with TRBD2. The DNA end is a closer match to TRBJ2-7, so the J assignment may be wrong. CDR3 length: 16 amino acids. The germline V gene encodes CDR1 KGHSH and CDR2 LQKENI. In DNA form, the CDR3 reads TGTGCCAGCTCACCACCGCCCACTAGCGGGATTTTCGAGCAGTACTTC. Translating gives CASSPPPTSGIFEQYF.

The chain joins TRBV7-2 to TRBJ2-7; 7 bases align to TRBD1. Trimming removed 4 bases from V and 0 bases from J; junction bases left unmatched: 3. This CDR3 spans 14 amino acids. Germline CDR1 reads SGHTA; CDR2 reads FQGNSA. CDR3 nucleotides: TGTGCCAGCAGCTACAGGGGTAGCTCCTACGAGCAGTACTTC. This encodes CASSYRGSSYEQYF.

The chain recombines TRBV6-1 with TRBJ1-4; D is unclear. The CDR3 contains 13 residues. Trimming pared 2 bases from V and 13 bases from J, leaving 14 bases between. Germline values: CDR1 MNHNS, CDR2 SASEGT. The CDR3 spells CASSEFMAGGLFF. The CDR3 DNA sequence: TGTGCCAGCAGTGAATTTATGGCCGGCGGACTGTTTTTT.

This chain links TRBV28 with TRBJ2-7; tentatively, D is TRBD1 (6 bases). The V end lost 1 base, the J end lost 6 bases, and 13 bases lay between the germline ends. Germline lookup yields CDR1 MDHEN and CDR2 SYDVKM. The CDR3 covers 14 residues. CDR3 region: CASSLSPTGPEQYF. CDR3 nucleotides: TGTGCCAGCAGTTTATCCCCCACAGGGCCCGAGCAGTACTTC.

The chain is built from TRBV4-1 and TRBJ2-1; the D gene is possibly TRBD1 (7 bases). This CDR3 region has 16 residues. The V and J ends lost 4 bases and 4 bases respectively, with 17 bases between them. Germline values: CDR1 MGHRA, CDR2 YSYEKL. CDR3: CASSRDRDSGYNEQFF. In nucleotides, the CDR3 is TGCGCCAGCAGCCGAGATCGGGACAGCGGGTACAATGAGCAGTTCTTC.

The J gene is TRBJ2-3, the V gene TRBV6-5; 7 bases align to TRBD1. The junction had 9 bases not matched to a gene; V was cut back by 5 bases and J by 4 bases. The V gene's germline CDR1 is MNHEY and CDR2 SVGAGI. The CDR3 extends over 15 amino acids. The CDR3 DNA sequence: TGTGCCAGCAGTCCCAACAGGGGTTCCGCAGATACGCAGTATTTT. It specifies CASSPNRGSADTQYF.

J is TRBJ1-2 and V is TRBV4-1; TRBD1 agrees at 9 bases. The CDR3 has 14 residues. The V segment lost 0 bases and the J segment 4 bases; nucleotides outside the gene matches: 0. Per the germline V gene, CDR1 is MGHRA and CDR2 is YSYEKL. This chain's CDR3 is CASSQEDRGYGYTF. The DNA for the CDR3 is TGCGCCAGCAGCCAAGAGGACAGGGGCTATGGCTACACCTTC.

This clone was found once. The chain recombines TRBV11-2 with TRBJ2-4, with 8 bases identical to TRBD1. Looked up from germline, CDR1 is SGHAT and CDR2 is FQNNGV. J was trimmed by 0 bases and V by 11 bases; bases with no gene match: 6. The CDR3 extends over 14 amino acids. CDR3 DNA: TGTGCCCCGGGACAGGAGGGAGCCAAAAACATTCAGTACTTC. It codes for CAPGQEGAKNIQYF.